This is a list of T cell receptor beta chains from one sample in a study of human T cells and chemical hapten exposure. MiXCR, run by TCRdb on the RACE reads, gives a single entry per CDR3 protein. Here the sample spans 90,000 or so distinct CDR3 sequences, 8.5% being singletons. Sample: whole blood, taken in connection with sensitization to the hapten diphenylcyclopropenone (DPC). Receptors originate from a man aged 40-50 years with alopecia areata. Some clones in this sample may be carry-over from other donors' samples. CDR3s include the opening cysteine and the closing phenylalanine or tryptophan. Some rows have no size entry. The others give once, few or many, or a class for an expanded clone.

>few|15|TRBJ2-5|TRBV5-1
CASSLGGSRQETQYF
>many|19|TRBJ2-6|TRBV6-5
CASRGTGWGLRSGANVLTF
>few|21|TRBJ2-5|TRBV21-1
CASSKRGTGGAEAEESETQYF
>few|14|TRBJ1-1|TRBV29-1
CSVEEENRDTEAFF
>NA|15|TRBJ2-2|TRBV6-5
CASRPGKLNTGELFF
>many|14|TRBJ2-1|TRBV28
CASSSRTGYNEQFF
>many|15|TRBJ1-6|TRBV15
CATSSGQSYNSPLHF
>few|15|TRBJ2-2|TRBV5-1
CASSLGELATGELFF
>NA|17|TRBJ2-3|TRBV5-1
CASSLHYGTSDTDTQYF
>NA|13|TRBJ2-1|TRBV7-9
CAGGLAGADEQFF
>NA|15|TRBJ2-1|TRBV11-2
CASSLGTRGHNEQFF
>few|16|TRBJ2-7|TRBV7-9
CASSLVLAGVSYEQYF
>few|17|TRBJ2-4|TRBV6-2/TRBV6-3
CASSYALTGVAKNIQYF
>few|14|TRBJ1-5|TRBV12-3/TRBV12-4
CASSLTGSHQPQHF
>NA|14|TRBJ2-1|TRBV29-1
CSVVATSAYNEQFF
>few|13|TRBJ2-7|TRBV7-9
CASSNLAGDEQYF
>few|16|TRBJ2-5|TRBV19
CASSTGTSGRSETQYF
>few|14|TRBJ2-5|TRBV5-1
CASSLGARTETQYF
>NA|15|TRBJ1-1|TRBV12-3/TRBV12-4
CASSSSTGLNTEAFF
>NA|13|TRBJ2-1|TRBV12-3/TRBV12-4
CASSLSSYNEQFF
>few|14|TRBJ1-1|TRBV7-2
CASSLGDRYTEAFF
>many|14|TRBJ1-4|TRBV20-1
CSANPGGPNEKLFF
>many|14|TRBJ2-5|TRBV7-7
CASSLAGKQETQYF
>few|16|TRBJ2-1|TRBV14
CASSQPAERSYNEQFF
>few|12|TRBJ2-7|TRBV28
CASRAGLYEQYF
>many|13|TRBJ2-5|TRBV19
CASSDTAGETQYF
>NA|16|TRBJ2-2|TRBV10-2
CASNRGLAGINGELFF
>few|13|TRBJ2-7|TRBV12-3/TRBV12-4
CASSRGSSYEQYF
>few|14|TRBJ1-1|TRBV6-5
CASSYRDSGTEAFF
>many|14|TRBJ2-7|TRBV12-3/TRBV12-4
CASSFGQSSYEQYF
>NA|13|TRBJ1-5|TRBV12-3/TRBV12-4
CASKVESNQPQHF
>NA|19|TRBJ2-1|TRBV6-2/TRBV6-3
CASSTSSRAIRSSYNEQFF
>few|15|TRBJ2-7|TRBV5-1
CASSLEGHSSYEQYF
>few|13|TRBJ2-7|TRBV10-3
CATGLGQGYEQYF
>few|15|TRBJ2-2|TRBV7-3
CASRAGARNTGELFF
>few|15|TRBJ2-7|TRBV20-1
CSADEPRDRGHEQYF
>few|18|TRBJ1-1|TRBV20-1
CSARPTGGFGTGGTEAFF
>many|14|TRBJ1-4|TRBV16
CASSQWIDFEKLFF
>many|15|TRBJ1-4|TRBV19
CASSIVGTTNEKLFF